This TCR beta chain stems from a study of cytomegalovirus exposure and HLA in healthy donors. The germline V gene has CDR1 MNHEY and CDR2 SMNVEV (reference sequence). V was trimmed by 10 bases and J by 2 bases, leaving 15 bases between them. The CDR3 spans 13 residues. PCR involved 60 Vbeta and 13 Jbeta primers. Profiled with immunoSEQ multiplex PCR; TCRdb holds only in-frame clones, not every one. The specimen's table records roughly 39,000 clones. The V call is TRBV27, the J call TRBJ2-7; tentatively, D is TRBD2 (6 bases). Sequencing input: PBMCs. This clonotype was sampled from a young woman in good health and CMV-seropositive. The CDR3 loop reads CAIGGAKAYEQYF. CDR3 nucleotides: TGTGCCATCGGAGGGGCTAAAGCCTACGAGCAGTACTTC.